Below, one T cell receptor (beta chain) is given with its context. Its cognate antigen is unknown. The data were taken from a study of cytomegalovirus exposure and HLA in healthy donors. Overall study: There were several hundred genotyped donors. Of these, 81% fell in the genetic ancestry cluster associated with self-reported Caucasian donors. General study results and limits: In a later analysis, TCR beta V- and J-gene trimming was associated with a missense DCLRE1C variant. Per a prior analysis, the majority of TCR beta V segments were productive roughly 87% or roughly 30% of the time.

Primers for the PCR totalled 60 Vbeta and 13 Jbeta. Authors' processing steps: Around 76 million unique TCR beta chains, 8.5 million to 14 million shared, were counted in a later analysis. Only in-frame clones appear in the TCRdb table, and some are missing; sequencing was by immunoSEQ multiplex PCR. V and J calls and clone size follow that table, whereas D and trimming were derived from the DNA. Of about 190,000 clones in the sample, about three quarters were seen once. This CDR3 has 14 residues. The V segment lost 8 bases and the J segment 7 bases; nucleotides outside the gene matches: 15. Germline V gene lookup returns CDR1 SQVTM and CDR2 ANQGSEA.

This receptor was identified in a woman aged 40-49 years in good health and CMV-seronegative. Sequencing used PBMCs. The chain uses TRBV29-1 and TRBJ2-3; TRBD2 aligns across 7 bases. CDR3 DNA sequence: TGCAGCTTCCCACGGGCGGGGGTGTCCTATACGCAGTATTTT. This encodes CSFPRAGVSYTQYF.